The 5 T cell receptor beta chains below all came from one sample that was sequenced in a study of monozygotic twins with inflammatory bowel disease. TCRdb reprocessed the 5' RACE reads and reports one entry per CDR3 protein, with no DNA. The sample table includes over 350,000 distinct CDR3 sequences. Material for sequencing was blood. The receptors here all came from a human donor with ulcerative colitis or Crohn's disease, or a healthy co-twin of an affected twin (not recorded which).

V usage is TRBV5-1 and J usage is TRBJ2-3. This CDR3 has 14 residues. Per germline, CDR1 SGHRS and CDR2 YFSETQ. The CDR3 is CASSLASPLDTQYF.

The V and J genes are TRBV5-1 and TRBJ2-2. The germline gives CDR1 SGHRS, CDR2 YFSETQ. CDR3 length: 13 residues. CDR3 loop: CASSIRESGELFF.

The chain joins TRBV12-3 or TRBV12-4 to TRBJ1-4; the TCRdb D gene call, TRBD1, has no DNA to confirm it. The CDR3 runs to 11 residues. The CDR3 spells CASRNRGLLFF.

The CDR3 loop is CASSLSRSSYEQYF. The V gene is TRBV5-4, the J gene TRBJ2-7. The CDR3 sequence is 14 residues long. Germline V gene lookup returns CDR1 SGHNT and CDR2 YYREEE (reference sequence). The variable domain in full, with the rest retrieved from reference TRBV5-4 and TRBJ2-7, is ETGVTQSPTHLIKTRGQQVTLRCSSQSGHNTVSWYQQALGQGPQFIFQYYREEENGRGNFPPRFSGLQFPNYSSELNVNALELDDSALYLCASSLSRSSYEQYFGPGTRLTVT.

The chain combines TRBV4-1 with TRBJ1-5; TCRdb indicates TRBD1, and absent DNA this call remains unverified. The germline CDR1 and CDR2 sequences are MGHRA and YSYEKL. The CDR3 spans 18 residues. The CDR3 region is CASSQDRAGGRGNQPQHF.